These T cell receptor beta chains were read from a single sample in a study of regulatory T cells in long-lasting Graves disease. TCRdb analysed the multiplex PCR reads with MiXCR anew, one entry per CDR3 protein. Here the sample spans hundreds of thousands of distinct CDR3 sequences, around 20% being singletons. The sample consisted of peripheral blood mononuclear cells (PBMCs), taken when the disease was refractory, from a patient treated with antithyroid drugs. These receptors were obtained from a female donor with Graves disease. CDR3s include the opening cysteine and the closing phenylalanine or tryptophan. D genes are given only for firm matches. Some rows mark clone size as missing; the rest say once, few, many or name a class of expanded clone.

J: TRBJ1-2
D: NA
V: TRBV20-1
size: few
CDR3: CSARDRNRPTLNYGYTF
DNA: TGCAGTGCTAGAGATCGGAACAGGCCTACGTTAAACTATGGCTACACCTTC

J: TRBJ2-7
D: NA
V: TRBV9
size: NA
CDR3: CASSVAGAAPAYEQYF
DNA: TGTGCCAGCAGCGTAGCGGGAGCGGCTCCGGCCTACGAGCAGTACTTC

J: TRBJ2-1
D: NA
V: TRBV11-2
size: few
CDR3: CASSLDLSNEQFF
DNA: TGTGCCAGCAGCTTAGATCTGTCTAATGAGCAGTTCTTC

J: TRBJ2-3
D: TRBD2
V: TRBV7-9
size: NA
CDR3: CASTRLAASTDTQYF
DNA: TGTGCCAGCACCCGACTAGCGGCTAGCACAGATACGCAGTATTTT

J: TRBJ2-4
D: NA
V: TRBV7-2
size: many
CDR3: CASSRDRLAKNIQYF
DNA: TGTGCCAGCAGCAGGGACCGTTTAGCCAAAAACATTCAGTACTTC

J: TRBJ2-2
D: NA
V: TRBV7-9
size: few
CDR3: CASSSDWERTGELFF
DNA: TGTGCCAGCAGCTCAGACTGGGAGCGCACCGGGGAGCTGTTTTTT

J: TRBJ2-6
D: NA
V: TRBV25-1
size: NA
CDR3: CASSFGARGSGANVLTF
DNA: TGTGCCAGCAGTTTCGGCGCCCGGGGGTCTGGGGCCAACGTCCTGACTTTC

J: TRBJ2-7
D: TRBD2
V: TRBV4-2
size: NA
CDR3: CASSPQRERYEQYF
DNA: TGTGCCAGCAGCCCCCAGCGGGAGCGCTACGAGCAGTACTTC

J: TRBJ1-3
D: NA
V: TRBV2
size: many
CDR3: CASSEARNRDLGNTIYF
DNA: TGTGCCAGCAGTGAAGCGCGGAATCGAGATCTTGGAAACACCATATATTTT

J: TRBJ1-2
D: NA
V: TRBV30
size: NA
CDR3: CAWSVLTRDKTIGYTF
DNA: TGTGCCTGGAGTGTACTGACCAGGGATAAAACTATCGGCTACACCTTC

J: TRBJ2-5
D: NA
V: TRBV5-4
size: NA
CDR3: CASSSRQDGETQYF
DNA: TGTGCCAGCAGCTCGAGACAGGATGGGGAGACCCAGTACTTC

J: TRBJ2-2
D: NA
V: TRBV6-1
size: few
CDR3: CASYSVDTGELFF
DNA: TGTGCCAGTTACAGCGTGGACACCGGGGAGCTGTTTTTT

J: TRBJ2-4
D: TRBD2
V: TRBV7-2
size: NA
CDR3: CASSRQSSGGGYIQYF
DNA: TGTGCCAGCAGCCGACAATCTAGCGGGGGGGGTTACATTCAGTACTTC

J: TRBJ2-2
D: TRBD1
V: TRBV5-1
size: NA
CDR3: CASSLAPRDRVMTGELFF
DNA: TGCGCCAGCAGCTTGGCCCCCCGGGACAGGGTTATGACCGGGGAGCTGTTTTTT

J: TRBJ1-1
D: NA
V: TRBV13
size: few
CDR3: CASGLAPNTEAFF
DNA: TGTGCCAGCGGCTTAGCCCCGAACACTGAAGCTTTCTTT